Sequencing of this T cell receptor (beta chain) was carried out in a study of CD8+ T cells in alopecia areata. On the study more broadly: Treated patients were given oral tofacitinib, which was dosed at 5 to 10 mg twice daily. Once tofacitinib had been taken for 6 to 18 months, 6 months off drug followed.

Punch biopsies of lesional scalp, plus peripheral blood, were taken from alopecia areata patients. RNA was extracted and reverse transcribed into cDNA as the sequencing template. Sequencing used immunoSEQ multiplex PCR; TCRdb keeps in-frame clones, though not all of them. The sample holds approximately 150,000 clones, about 87% seen once. With 2 bases clipped from V and 0 bases from J, the junction kept 4 bases outside the gene matches. This CDR3 is built from 16 residues. CDR1 MNHEY and CDR2 SMNVEV come from the germline V gene (reference sequence). This TCR came from a human donor with alopecia areata. This chain uses TRBV27 with TRBJ2-1; the match to TRBD1 covers 7 bases. Sample: CD8+ T cells sorted from blood, taken at week 0. The DNA of the CDR3 is TGTGCCAGCAGTTTAGGGACAGTGGTCTCCTACAATGAGCAGTTCTTC. Protein product: CASSLGTVVSYNEQFF.